Listed below are T cell receptor beta chains from one sample, sequenced in a study of STAT3 mutations in large granular lymphocyte leukemia. Sequencing was performed with immunoSEQ multiplex PCR; in TCRdb, only in-frame clones are kept and a portion is missing. The repertoire holds around 13,000 clones, roughly 80% seen once, with around 50% in the top ten. The specimen was peripheral blood mononuclear cells. The receptors originated from a man aged 55 to 69 with T-cell large granular lymphocyte leukemia. Some clones in this sample may be carry-over from other donors' samples. Each CDR3 is given with its conserved first and last residue. D genes are given only for firm matches. Only part of the rows carry a size: once, few, many, or a class if the clone is expanded.

v_gene,d_gene,abundance,j_gene,CDR3nt,CDR3aa
TRBV30,NA,NA,TRBJ2-7,TGTGCCTGGAGGGACAACTCCTACGAGCAGTACTTC,CAWRDNSYEQYF
TRBV6-6,NA,NA,TRBJ2-7,TGTGCCAGCAGTTACTCGGGGGGCGTAAGCTCCTACGAGCAGTACTTC,CASSYSGGVSSYEQYF
TRBV4-3,NA,once,TRBJ2-7,TGCGCCAGCAGCCAAGTTTCGGGAGTCCCCGAGCAGTACTTC,CASSQVSGVPEQYF
TRBV5-1,NA,NA,TRBJ2-7,TGCGCCAGCAGCCCAGGAGGGGGTATAGAGCAGTACTTC,CASSPGGGIEQYF
TRBV5-5,TRBD1,NA,TRBJ1-5,TGTGCCAGCAGCTCCGGGACAGGGGGCTTGTTAAGCCAGCCCCAGCATTTT,CASSSGTGGLLSQPQHF
TRBV7-2,NA,few,TRBJ1-2,TGTGCCAGCAGCTTAAACAGGGCAGGCTATGGCTACACCTTC,CASSLNRAGYGYTF
TRBV4-2,TRBD1,few,TRBJ2-7,TGTGCCAGCAGCCAAGTCTGGCAGGGGGCCTACGAGCAGTACTTC,CASSQVWQGAYEQYF
TRBV4-3,NA,NA,TRBJ1-4,TGCGCCAGCAGCCAAGATTGGGTCGGGGAAAAACTGTTTTTT,CASSQDWVGEKLFF
TRBV5-1,TRBD2,NA,TRBJ2-3,TGCGCCAGCAGCCGCCTAGCGGGAGCAGATACGCAGTATTTT,CASSRLAGADTQYF
TRBV9,NA,NA,TRBJ2-3,TGTGCCAGCAGCGTAGGGAGTAGCGGAGTAAGCACAGATACGCAGTATTTT,CASSVGSSGVSTDTQYF
TRBV30,TRBD2,NA,TRBJ2-7,TGTGCCTGGTCCCCCCGGCTAGCGGGAGCCCCTTTCTTC,CAWSPRLAGAPFF
TRBV6-6,TRBD1,NA,TRBJ1-1,TGTGCCAGCAGCCGACCGGGACAGGGGAACACTGAAGCTTTCTTT,CASSRPGQGNTEAFF
TRBV28,NA,NA,TRBJ1-4,TGTGCCAGCAGTTATCTGACAGGAAGAGGAGAAAAACTGTTTTTT,CASSYLTGRGEKLFF
TRBV30,TRBD2,few,TRBJ2-1,TGTGCCTGGAGCTGGGCTAGCGGGTTGTACAATGAGCAGTTCTTC,CAWSWASGLYNEQFF
TRBV5-1,TRBD2,once,TRBJ2-1,TGCGCCAGCAGCTTGGTTCTAGCGGGACAGAATGAGCAGTTCTTC,CASSLVLAGQNEQFF
TRBV5-1,NA,NA,TRBJ2-6,TGCGCCAGCAGCTTGGACGGAACCTCTGGGGCCAACGTCCTGACTTTC,CASSLDGTSGANVLTF
TRBV11-3,TRBD2,NA,TRBJ2-3,TGTGCCAGCAGCTTAGAGGCTAGCGGGGCGAAAACAGATACGCAGTATTTT,CASSLEASGAKTDTQYF
TRBV2,NA,NA,TRBJ2-2,TGTGCCAGCAGTGTAGGGTTCGACACCGGGGAGCTGTTTTTT,CASSVGFDTGELFF
TRBV5-4,TRBD2,NA,TRBJ2-1,TGTGCCAGCAGCTCCCTAGCGGGAGGGAAGTACAATGAGCAGTTCTTC,CASSSLAGGKYNEQFF
TRBV13,NA,NA,TRBJ2-1,TGTGCCAGCAGCTTAGGAGCTCCCAGGGGTGAGCAGTTCTTC,CASSLGAPRGEQFF
TRBV10-3,NA,NA,TRBJ2-5,TGTGCCACCCTAAGGGGGGGACCCCAAGAGACCCAGTACTTC,CATLRGGPQETQYF
TRBV11-2,NA,few,TRBJ1-6,TGTGCCAGCAGCTTCAGGGGCAGGCAAGCCTCCTATAATTCACCCCTCCACTTT,CASSFRGRQASYNSPLHF